The 22 T cell receptor beta chains below come from one sample, sequenced in a study of blood T cell repertoires in COVID-19. Sequencing used immunoSEQ multiplex PCR; TCRdb keeps in-frame clones, though not all of them. The sample consists of about 44,000 clones, roughly 84% of them appearing once. Sequencing was done on a sample of peripheral blood. All receptors come from a woman in her seventies with acute or convalescent COVID-19.

The genes are TRBV23-1 and TRBJ1-1, with a tentative D call TRBD1 (5 bases). TRBV23-1 is an ORF for which the function is uncertain. Trimming took off 1 base at V and 1 base at J, with 10 bases between the two ends. CDR3 length equals 15 residues. The CDR3 sequence is CASSQYGAANTEAFF. DNA of the CDR3: TGCGCCAGCAGTCAATATGGGGCGGCGAACACTGAAGCTTTCTTT.

The chain is built from TRBV9 and TRBJ2-2, with D tentatively TRBD1 (6 bases). V lost 4 bases to trimming and J lost 5 bases, with 18 bases between them. Germline V gene sequence: CDR1 SGDLS, CDR2 YYNGEE. CDR3 length: 16 residues. The CDR3 loop reads CASSPQGPLETGELFF. The CDR3 nucleotides are TGTGCCAGCAGCCCCCAGGGGCCCCTGGAAACCGGGGAGCTGTTTTTT.

The rearrangement links TRBV28 to TRBJ1-2; D is perhaps TRBD1 (6 bases). V lost 2 bases and J lost 0, with 13 bases in between. The CDR3 runs 16 residues. Germline V gene lookup returns CDR1 MDHEN and CDR2 SYDVKM. The CDR3, as DNA: TGTGCCAGCAGTTTAGCAGGGGCCCTATCTAACTATGGCTACACCTTC. Residues: CASSLAGALSNYGYTF.

This sequence joins TRBV18 and TRBJ2-7, with TRBD2 matching 7 bases. Germline lookup yields CDR1 KGHSH and CDR2 LQKENI. The CDR3 is made up of 13 amino acids. Losses at the gene ends were 3 bases for V and 3 bases for J; bases not matched to a gene: 2. This chain's CDR3 is CASSPPSGYEQYF. The CDR3 coding sequence is TGTGCCAGCTCACCCCCTAGCGGCTACGAGCAGTACTTC. The whole variable domain, remainder taken from reference TRBV18 and TRBJ2-7, is NAGVMQNPRHLVRRRGQEARLRCSPMKGHSHVYWYRQLPEEGLKFMVYLQKENIIDESGMPKERFSAEFPKEGPSILRIQQVVRGDSAAYFCASSPPSGYEQYFGPGTRLTVT.

The chain recombines TRBV7-2 with TRBJ2-4, with 8 bases fitting TRBD2. Trimming removed 1 base from V and 8 bases from J; junction bases left unmatched: 10. The CDR3 has 16 amino acids. From germline, CDR1 is SGHTA and CDR2 FQGNSA. CDR3 sequence reads: CASSLGPSGGLDIQYF. The CDR3 DNA is TGTGCCAGCAGCTTAGGCCCATCGGGAGGGCTGGACATTCAGTACTTC.

The table lists this clone with a count of one. The gene calls are TRBV30 and TRBJ1-2; D gene unclear. The CDR3 is 11 residues long. The V gene's germline CDR1 is GTSNPN and CDR2 SVGIG (reference sequence). Trimming stripped 1 base from V and 8 bases from J, with 8 bases between. CDR3 DNA: TGTGCCTGGAGTGGGGCGCGAGGCTACACCTTC. Translating gives CAWSGARGYTF.

The V gene is TRBV28, the J gene TRBJ1-6, with TRBD1 matching over 8 bases. The CDR3 is 14 amino acids. Germline V gene data show CDR1 as MDHEN and CDR2 as SYDVKM. V shed 3 bases and J 10 bases; nucleotides not matched to a gene: 5. CDR3 sequence: CASSFGDRNSPLHF. The CDR3 region has the DNA TGTGCCAGCAGTTTCGGGGACAGGAACTCACCCCTCCACTTT.

This clone has only one observation. This sequence joins TRBV7-9 and TRBJ1-2; 7 bases are a match to TRBD1. Germline V gene data show CDR1 as SEHNR and CDR2 as FQNEAQ (reference sequence). The CDR3 contains 15 residues. The trim removed 5 bases at V and 7 bases at J, leaving 13 bases unmatched. CDR3 DNA sequence: TGTGCCAGCAGCCTCCGACAGGGCTGGGATGGTGGCTACACCTTC. Protein product: CASSLRQGWDGGYTF. Drawing the rest from reference TRBV7-9 and TRBJ1-2, the complete variable domain is DTGVSQNPRHKITKRGQNVTFRCDPISEHNRLYWYRQTLGQGPEFLTYFQNEAQLEKSRLLSDRFSAERPKGSFSTLEIQRTEQGDSAMYLCASSLRQGWDGGYTFGSGTRLTVV.

J is TRBJ2-5 and V is TRBV4-2, with TRBD2 matching over 7 bases. The germline gives CDR1 LGHNA, CDR2 YNFKEQ. The J segment lost 4 bases and the V segment lost 6 bases, leaving 11 bases of the junction unmatched. This CDR3 has 15 amino acids. The CDR3: CASRGRAQEPETQYF. CDR3 in DNA: TGTGCCAGCAGGGGGAGGGCCCAAGAACCAGAGACCCAGTACTTC.

V usage is TRBV19 and J usage is TRBJ1-5; D is uncertain. Looked up from germline, CDR1 is LNHDA and CDR2 is SQIVND (reference sequence). The V and J ends lost 3 bases and 3 bases respectively, with 15 bases between them. CDR3 length: 16 amino acids. This chain's CDR3 is CASSINSGIANQPQHF. The CDR3 coding sequence is TGTGCCAGTAGTATTAACAGCGGAATAGCCAATCAGCCCCAGCATTTT.

The chain carries TRBV30 and TRBJ1-3; 9 bases are a match to TRBD1. The V segment lost 1 base and the J segment 4 bases; nucleotides outside the gene matches: 2. Germline V gene sequence: CDR1 GTSNPN, CDR2 SVGIG (reference sequence). CDR3 length: 14 residues. DNA of the CDR3: TGTGCCTGGAGTGGAGACAGGGGGGGAAACACCATATATTTT. Residues: CAWSGDRGGNTIYF.

For the CDR3, the DNA is TGTGCCAGCAGTTTACAGGGGGCCGTTTCCGAGCAGTACTTC. It translates to CASSLQGAVSEQYF. The V call is TRBV27, the J call TRBJ2-7, with 8 bases aligning to TRBD1. This CDR3 has 14 residues. The J segment lost 6 bases and the V segment lost 2 bases, leaving 6 bases of the junction unmatched. From germline, CDR1 is MNHEY and CDR2 SMNVEV (reference sequence).

In its sample, this clone was seen once. The chain joins TRBV6-5 to TRBJ2-7; D perhaps matches TRBD2 (5 bases). This CDR3 has 13 amino acids. V was shortened by 8 bases and J by 0 bases, with 11 bases between the two germline ends. The germline gives CDR1 MNHEY, CDR2 SVGAGI. CDR3 residues: CASRDWSSYEQYF. For the CDR3, the DNA is TGTGCCAGCCGGGATTGGAGCTCCTACGAGCAGTACTTC.

This clone was seen a handful of times. V gene TRBV7-2 combines with J gene TRBJ2-5, with D possibly matching TRBD2 (5 bases). Germline CDR1 SGHTA, CDR2 FQGNSA. The CDR3 extends over 17 amino acids. V lost 5 bases to trimming and J lost 0 bases, with 19 bases between them. The CDR3 is CASSPEGRLSYQETQYF. DNA of the CDR3: TGTGCCAGCAGCCCAGAGGGCCGACTTTCGTACCAAGAGACCCAGTACTTC.

V is TRBV7-9 and J is TRBJ1-1; unclear D gene. Germline assignment: CDR1 SEHNR and CDR2 FQNEAQ (reference sequence). Trimming pared 6 bases from V and 4 bases from J, leaving 9 bases between. CDR3 length equals 12 residues. CDR3 region: CASSLVVTEAFF. In nucleotides, the CDR3 is TGTGCCAGCAGTCTAGTAGTCACTGAAGCTTTCTTT.

The CDR3 loop reads CASSSGGDLEAFF. The DNA for the CDR3 is TGTGCCAGCAGTTCCGGGGGGGACCTCGAAGCTTTCTTT. The rearrangement joins TRBV28 to TRBJ1-1, with D perhaps matching TRBD1 (5 bases). The CDR3 sequence is 13 residues long. Between the trimmed V and J ends, which lost 4 bases and 8 bases, there was a span of 14 bases. The germline V gene encodes CDR1 MDHEN and CDR2 SYDVKM.

J is TRBJ2-1 and V is TRBV2; TRBD1 might be the D (6 bases). CDR3 length: 15 residues. V lost 4 bases to trimming and J lost 10 bases, with 20 bases between them. Germline CDR1 is SNHLY and CDR2 is FYNNEI. The CDR3 coding sequence is TGTGCCAGCAGTGGGACAGCCCCCCTCGGAGGAGAGCAGTTCTTC. Encoded protein: CASSGTAPLGGEQFF.

This rearrangement joins TRBV10-3 to TRBJ1-5; no firm D call. This CDR3 is built from 13 residues. V lost 11 bases to trimming and J lost 2 bases, with 13 bases between them. Per germline, CDR1 ENHRY and CDR2 SYGVKD. The CDR3 is CAASPAGNQPQHF. CDR3 coding DNA: TGTGCCGCCTCCCCCGCGGGCAATCAGCCCCAGCATTTT.

J is TRBJ2-5 and V is TRBV5-4; 12 nucleotides line up with TRBD2. The CDR3 loop spans 14 amino acids. With V trimmed by 4 bases and J by 3 bases, 1 base remained unmatched. The germline V gene has CDR1 SGHNT and CDR2 YYREEE (reference sequence). The CDR3 here is CASSRTSGEETQYF. CDR3 nucleotides: TGTGCCAGCAGCCGGACTAGCGGGGAAGAGACCCAGTACTTC. The complete variable domain, with remaining parts taken from reference TRBV5-4 and TRBJ2-5, reads ETGVTQSPTHLIKTRGQQVTLRCSSQSGHNTVSWYQQALGQGPQFIFQYYREEENGRGNFPPRFSGLQFPNYSSELNVNALELDDSALYLCASSRTSGEETQYFGPGTRLLVL.

The gene calls are TRBV11-2 and TRBJ2-7, with 13 positions matching TRBD2. This CDR3 is 15 amino acids long. J lost 7 bases, V lost 5 bases, and 8 bases had no gene match. Per germline, CDR1 SGHAT and CDR2 FQNNGV. The chain's CDR3 is CASSQTRGLAGEQYF. DNA for the CDR3: TGTGCCAGCAGCCAAACCCGGGGACTAGCGGGAGAGCAGTACTTC. Full variable domain (rest looked up from reference TRBV11-2 and TRBJ2-7): EAGVAQSPRYKIIEKRQSVAFWCNPISGHATLYWYQQILGQGPKLLIQFQNNGVVDDSQLPKDRFSAERLKGVDSTLKIQPAKLEDSAVYLCASSQTRGLAGEQYFGPGTRLTVT.

The sample holds a few counts of this clone. This chain links TRBV10-3 with TRBJ2-1; TRBD1 aligns across 10 bases. Germline CDR1 reads ENHRY; CDR2 reads SYGVKD. The CDR3 has 15 residues. The V gene end was trimmed by 5 bases and the J gene end by 8 bases; junction bases not matched to a gene: 9. In nucleotides, the CDR3 is TGTGCCATCAGTAACCCGGGACAGGGGATGGATGAGCAGTTCTTC. Amino acids: CAISNPGQGMDEQFF.

The chain employs TRBV6-6 and TRBJ1-1; D gene uncertain. The CDR3 totals 12 residues. Trimming cost V 6 bases and J 1 base, with 6 bases left between them. Per the germline V gene, CDR1 is MNHNY and CDR2 is SVGAGI (reference sequence). The DNA of the CDR3 is TGTGCCAGCAGGAGGAGGAACACTGAAGCTTTCTTT. This codes for CASRRRNTEAFF.